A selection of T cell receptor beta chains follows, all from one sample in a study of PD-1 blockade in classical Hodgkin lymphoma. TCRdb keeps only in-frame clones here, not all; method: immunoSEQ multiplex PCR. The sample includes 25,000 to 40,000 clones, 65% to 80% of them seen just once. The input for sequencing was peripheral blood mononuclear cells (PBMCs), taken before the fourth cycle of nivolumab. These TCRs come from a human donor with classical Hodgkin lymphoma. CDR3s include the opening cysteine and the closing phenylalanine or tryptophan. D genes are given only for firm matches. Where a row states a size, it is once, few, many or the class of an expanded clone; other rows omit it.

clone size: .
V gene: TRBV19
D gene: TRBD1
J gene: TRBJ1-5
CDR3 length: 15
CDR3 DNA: TGTGCCAGTAGGCGCGGGACAGGGGCAAATCAGCCCCAGCATTTT
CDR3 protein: CASRRGTGANQPQHF

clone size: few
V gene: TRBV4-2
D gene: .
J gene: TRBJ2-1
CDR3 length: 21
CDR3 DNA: TGTGCCAGCAGCCAAGCCACCGGGCGGCGGGGGCTCGAAGGCTCCTACAATGAGCAGTTCTTC
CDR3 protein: CASSQATGRRGLEGSYNEQFF

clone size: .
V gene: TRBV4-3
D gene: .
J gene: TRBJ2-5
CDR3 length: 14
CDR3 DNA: TGCGCCAGCAGCCTTTTTTTAGGGCAAGAGACCCAGTACTTC
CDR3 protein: CASSLFLGQETQYF

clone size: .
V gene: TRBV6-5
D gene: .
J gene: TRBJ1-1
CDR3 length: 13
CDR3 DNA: TGTGCCAGCAGTTACTCGATAAGGGCGGGGGCTTTCTTT
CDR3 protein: CASSYSIRAGAFF

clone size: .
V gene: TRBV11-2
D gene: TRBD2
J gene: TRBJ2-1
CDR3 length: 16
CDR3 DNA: TGTGCCAGCAGCTTAGTAGGACTAGCGGGATCCGATGAGCAGTTCTTC
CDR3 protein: CASSLVGLAGSDEQFF

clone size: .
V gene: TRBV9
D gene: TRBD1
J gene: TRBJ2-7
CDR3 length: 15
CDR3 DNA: TGTGCCAGCAGCGTAGAAGGTCAGGGGGCTTACGAGCAGTACTTC
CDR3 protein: CASSVEGQGAYEQYF

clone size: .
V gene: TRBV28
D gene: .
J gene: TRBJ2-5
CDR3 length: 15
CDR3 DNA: TGTGCCAGCAGTTTAAAACAGCTCAGCCAAGAGACCCAGTACTTC
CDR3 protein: CASSLKQLSQETQYF

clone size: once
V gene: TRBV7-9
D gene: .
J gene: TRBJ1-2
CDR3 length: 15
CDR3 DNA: TGTGCCAGCAGCTTAGCGCTAGGGCCGAACTATGGCTACACCTTC
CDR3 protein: CASSLALGPNYGYTF

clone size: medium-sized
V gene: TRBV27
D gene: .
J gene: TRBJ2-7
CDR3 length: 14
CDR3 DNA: TGTGCCAGCAGTTTATCCGGGAACTCCTACGAGCAGTACTTC
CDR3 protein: CASSLSGNSYEQYF

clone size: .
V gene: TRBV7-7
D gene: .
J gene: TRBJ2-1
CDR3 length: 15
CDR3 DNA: TGTGCTAGCAGCCGAGGAACTAGTTCCTACAATGAGCAGTTCTTC
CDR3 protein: CASSRGTSSYNEQFF

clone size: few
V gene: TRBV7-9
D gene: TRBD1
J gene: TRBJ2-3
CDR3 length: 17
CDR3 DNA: TGTGCCAGCAGCTTATCACACAGGGGGATCTTGGGGGATACGCAGTATTTT
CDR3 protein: CASSLSHRGILGDTQYF

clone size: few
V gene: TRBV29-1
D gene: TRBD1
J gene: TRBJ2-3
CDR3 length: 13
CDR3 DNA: TGCAGCGTTGCGGGACAGAAAACAGATACGCAGTATTTT
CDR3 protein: CSVAGQKTDTQYF

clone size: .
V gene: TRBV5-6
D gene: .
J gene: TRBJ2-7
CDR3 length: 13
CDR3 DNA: TGTGCCAGCAGCTTGGGGTCCCACTACGAGCAGTACTTC
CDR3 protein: CASSLGSHYEQYF

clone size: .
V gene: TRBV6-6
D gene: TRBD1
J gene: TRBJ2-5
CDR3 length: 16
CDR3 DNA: TGTGCCAGCAGTTCAATTGGGACAGGGGGCAAGGAGACCCAGTACTTC
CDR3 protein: CASSSIGTGGKETQYF

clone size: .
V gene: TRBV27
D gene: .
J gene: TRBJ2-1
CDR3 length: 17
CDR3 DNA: TGTGCCAGCAGTTTATCGGATGGGGGTTACTCCTACAATGAGCAGTTCTTC
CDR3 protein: CASSLSDGGYSYNEQFF

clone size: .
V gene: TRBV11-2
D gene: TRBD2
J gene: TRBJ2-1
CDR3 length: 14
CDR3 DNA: TGTGCCAGCAGCTTAGGGACTAGCGCCAATGAGCAGTTCTTC
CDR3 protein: CASSLGTSANEQFF

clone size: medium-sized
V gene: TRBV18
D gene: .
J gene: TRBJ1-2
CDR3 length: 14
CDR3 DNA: TGTGCCAGCTCACCCTCGGGGAATAACTATGGCTACACCTTC
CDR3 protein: CASSPSGNNYGYTF

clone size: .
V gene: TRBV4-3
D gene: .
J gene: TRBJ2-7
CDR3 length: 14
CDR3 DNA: TGCGCCAGCAGCCAATTCGGGGGCCCCTACGAGCAGTACTTC
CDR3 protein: CASSQFGGPYEQYF

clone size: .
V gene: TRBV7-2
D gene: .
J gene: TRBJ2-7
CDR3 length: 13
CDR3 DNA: TGTGCCAGCAGCTTTGTTAGCAGGAACGAGCAGTACTTC
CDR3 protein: CASSFVSRNEQYF

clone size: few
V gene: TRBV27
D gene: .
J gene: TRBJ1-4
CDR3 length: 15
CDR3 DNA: TGTGCCAGCAGTTGGGCTCCTCGATTGGGAGAAAAACTGTTTTTT
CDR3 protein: CASSWAPRLGEKLFF

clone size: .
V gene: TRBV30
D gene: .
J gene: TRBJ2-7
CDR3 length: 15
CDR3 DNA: TGTGCCTGGAAACGGGGGCGCCTTCCTGGGAACGAGCAGTACTTC
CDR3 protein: CAWKRGRLPGNEQYF

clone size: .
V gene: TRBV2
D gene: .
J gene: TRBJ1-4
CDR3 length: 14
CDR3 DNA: TGTGCCAGCAGTGAAAGCGAAGGTGGGGAAAAACTGTTTTTT
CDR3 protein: CASSESEGGEKLFF

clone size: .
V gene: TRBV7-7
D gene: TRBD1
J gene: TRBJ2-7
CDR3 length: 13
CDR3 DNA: TGTGCTAGCAGCTTAGAAAGGGGGCGGGAGCAGTACTTC
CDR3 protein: CASSLERGREQYF

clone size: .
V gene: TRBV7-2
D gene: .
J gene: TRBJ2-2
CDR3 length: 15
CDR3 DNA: TGTGCCAGCAGCGTAGGGGAACTAATAGGCGGGGAGCTGTTTTTT
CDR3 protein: CASSVGELIGGELFF

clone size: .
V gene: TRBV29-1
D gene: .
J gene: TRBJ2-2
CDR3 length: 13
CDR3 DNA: TGCAGCGTAGATGGGGGGAACACCGGGGAGCTGTTTTTT
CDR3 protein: CSVDGGNTGELFF

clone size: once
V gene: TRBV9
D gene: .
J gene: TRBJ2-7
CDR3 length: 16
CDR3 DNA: TGTGCCAGCAGCCCTCCCCCACAGGGTGGAAGCTACGAGCAGTACTTC
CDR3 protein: CASSPPPQGGSYEQYF

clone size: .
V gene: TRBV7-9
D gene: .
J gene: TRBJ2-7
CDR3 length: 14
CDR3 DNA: TGTGCCAGCACCTTGGACCTGAAGCGTTACGAGCAGTACTTC
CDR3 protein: CASTLDLKRYEQYF

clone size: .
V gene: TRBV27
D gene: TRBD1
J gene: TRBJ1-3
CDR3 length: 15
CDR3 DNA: TGTGCCAGCAGTATCGGGACAGGACTTGACGGCACCATATATTTT
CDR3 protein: CASSIGTGLDGTIYF

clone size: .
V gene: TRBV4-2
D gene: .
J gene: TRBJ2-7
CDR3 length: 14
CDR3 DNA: TGTGCCAGCAGCCAAGAGCAGGTGGGCTACGAGCAGTACTTC
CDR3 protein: CASSQEQVGYEQYF

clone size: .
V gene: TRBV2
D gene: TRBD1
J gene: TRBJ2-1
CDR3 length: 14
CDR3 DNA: TGTGCCAGCAGTGTACAGGGGATCGTTGATGAGCAGTTCTTC
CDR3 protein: CASSVQGIVDEQFF

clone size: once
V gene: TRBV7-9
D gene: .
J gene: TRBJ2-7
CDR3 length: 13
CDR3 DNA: TGTGCCAGCAGCTTTATAGCGTTGGGCGAGCAGTACTTC
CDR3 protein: CASSFIALGEQYF

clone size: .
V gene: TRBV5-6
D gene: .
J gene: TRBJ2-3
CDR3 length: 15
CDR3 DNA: TGTGCCAGCAGCTTGAGGCGAGGATGGCAAGATACGCAGTATTTT
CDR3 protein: CASSLRRGWQDTQYF

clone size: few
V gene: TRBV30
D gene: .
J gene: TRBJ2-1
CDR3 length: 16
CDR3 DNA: TGTGCCTGGAGCCCTGAGGGGGCGGGACCGTACAATGAGCAGTTCTTC
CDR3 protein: CAWSPEGAGPYNEQFF

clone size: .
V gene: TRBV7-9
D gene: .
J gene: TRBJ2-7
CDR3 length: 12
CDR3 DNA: TGTGCCAGCAGCCCTATGCTTAACGAGCAGTACTTC
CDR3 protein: CASSPMLNEQYF

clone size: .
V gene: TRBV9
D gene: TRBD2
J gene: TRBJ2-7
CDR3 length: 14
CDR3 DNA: TGTGCCAGCAGCGTAAGCGGGAGATCCCTCGAGCAGTACTTC
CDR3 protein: CASSVSGRSLEQYF

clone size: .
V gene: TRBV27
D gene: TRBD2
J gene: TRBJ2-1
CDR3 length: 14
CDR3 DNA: TGTGCCAGTTGGGTAGCGGGGAGCCACAATGAGCAGTTCTTC
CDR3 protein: CASWVAGSHNEQFF

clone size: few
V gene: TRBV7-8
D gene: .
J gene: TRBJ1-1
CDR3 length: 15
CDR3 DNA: TGTGCCAGCAGCCCGGGGGCAGTAGGGAACACTGAAGCTTTCTTT
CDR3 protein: CASSPGAVGNTEAFF

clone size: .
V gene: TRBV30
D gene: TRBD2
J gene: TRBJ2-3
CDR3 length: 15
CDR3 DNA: TGTGCCTCCCAGGTTAGCGGGGGGGCAGATGGTACGCAGTATTTT
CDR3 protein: CASQVSGGADGTQYF

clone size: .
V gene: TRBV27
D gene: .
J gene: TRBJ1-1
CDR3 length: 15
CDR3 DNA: TGTGCCAGCAGCTTTTCCCCGCAGGGGAACACTGAAGCTTTCTTT
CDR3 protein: CASSFSPQGNTEAFF

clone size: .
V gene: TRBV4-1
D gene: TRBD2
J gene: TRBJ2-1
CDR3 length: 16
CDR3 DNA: TGCGCCAGCAGCCAGTCGGGCGGGGGGGCCTACAATGAGCAGTTCTTC
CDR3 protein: CASSQSGGGAYNEQFF

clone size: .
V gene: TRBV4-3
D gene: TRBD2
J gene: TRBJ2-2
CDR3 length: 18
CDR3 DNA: TGCGCCAGCAGCCAATATTCGCAGGCTAGCGGGGGCACCGGGGAGCTGTTTTTT
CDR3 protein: CASSQYSQASGGTGELFF

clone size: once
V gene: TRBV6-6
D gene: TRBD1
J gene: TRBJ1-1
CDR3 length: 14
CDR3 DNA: TGTGCCAGCAGATTTGTAGGGGGCGGCACTGAAGCTTTCTTT
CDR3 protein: CASRFVGGGTEAFF

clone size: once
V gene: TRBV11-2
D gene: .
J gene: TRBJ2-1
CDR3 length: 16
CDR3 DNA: TGTGCCAGCAGCTTAGTAGGGGGTAGATCCTACAATGAGCAGTTCTTC
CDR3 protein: CASSLVGGRSYNEQFF

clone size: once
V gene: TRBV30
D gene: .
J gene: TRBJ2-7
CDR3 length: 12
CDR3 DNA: TGTGCCTGGAGTTTCGGGACCATCGAGCAGTACTTC
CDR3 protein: CAWSFGTIEQYF

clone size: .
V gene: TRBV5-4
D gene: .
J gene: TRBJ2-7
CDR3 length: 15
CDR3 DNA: TGTGCCAGCAGCTTGGTAGGCTGGGGCATCGACGAGCAGTACTTC
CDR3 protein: CASSLVGWGIDEQYF

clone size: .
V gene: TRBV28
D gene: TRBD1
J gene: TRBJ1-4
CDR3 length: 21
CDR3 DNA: TGTGCCAGCAGTTGTGATTTCGGGACAGGGGAATGTTTAGAGTCTAATGAAAAACTGTTTTTT
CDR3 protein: CASSCDFGTGECLESNEKLFF

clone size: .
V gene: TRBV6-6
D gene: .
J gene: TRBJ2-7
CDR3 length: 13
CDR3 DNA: TGTGCCAGCAGTTACTCGGGACTCTACGAGCAGTACTTC
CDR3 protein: CASSYSGLYEQYF

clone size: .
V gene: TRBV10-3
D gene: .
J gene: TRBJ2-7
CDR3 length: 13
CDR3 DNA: TGTGCCATCGGGGGGATCCAGGCCTACGAGCAGTACTTC
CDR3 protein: CAIGGIQAYEQYF

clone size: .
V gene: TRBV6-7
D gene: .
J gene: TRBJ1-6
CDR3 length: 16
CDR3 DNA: TGTGCCAGCAGTTACTCGGAAAACTGGTCCTCTTCACCCCTCCACTTT
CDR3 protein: CASSYSENWSSSPLHF

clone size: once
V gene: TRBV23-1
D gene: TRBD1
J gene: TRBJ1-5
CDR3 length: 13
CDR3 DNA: TGCGCCAGCAGCGCAGGGGGTTTGGAGCCCCAGCATTTT
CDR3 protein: CASSAGGLEPQHF